Each of the 14 T cell receptor beta chains below was sequenced from the same sample in a study of OX40 agonist ivuxolimab in advanced cancers. Profiling relied on immunoSEQ multiplex PCR, and the TCRdb table lists in-frame clones only, not all of them. Found here are around 130,000 clones, 85% to 95% of them singletons; the top ten hold less than 0.2%. This material consisted of CD4+ or CD8+ T cells sorted from blood, taken in a trial of the OX40 agonist ivuxolimab. The receptors come from an adult with an advanced solid tumor such as melanoma, head and neck, liver or kidney cancer.

This chain links TRBV28 with TRBJ1-1; a weak D match, TRBD1 (5 bases). The germline V gene encodes CDR1 MDHEN and CDR2 SYDVKM. The CDR3 contains 14 residues. Deletions cut 11 bases from V and 1 base from J, with 17 bases between. DNA for the CDR3: TGTGCCGGACGAGCACCGGGGCGGAACACTGAAGCTTTCTTT. Its protein product is CAGRAPGRNTEAFF.

The chain couples TRBV9 to TRBJ2-1, with 10 positions matching TRBD2. V shed 4 bases and J 7 bases; nucleotides not matched to a gene: 8. There are 15 residues in the CDR3. Germline assignment: CDR1 SGDLS and CDR2 YYNGEE. CDR3 region: CASSPIAGGSNEQFF. The CDR3 nucleotides are TGTGCCAGCAGCCCGATAGCGGGAGGATCAAATGAGCAGTTCTTC. Variable domain in full (rest from reference TRBV9 and TRBJ2-1): DSGVTQTPKHLITATGQRVTLRCSPRSGDLSVYWYQQSLDQGLQFLIQYYNGEERAKGNILERFSAQQFPDLHSELNLSSLELGDSALYFCASSPIAGGSNEQFFGPGTRLTVL.

The chain recombines TRBV19 with TRBJ2-2, with 7 bases matching TRBD1. The V segment lost 10 bases and the J segment 4 bases; nucleotides outside the gene matches: 9. Germline V gene data show CDR1 as LNHDA and CDR2 as SQIVND (reference sequence). The length of the CDR3 is 14 residues. The CDR3 DNA follows: TGTGCCACCCTTAACAGGGGCGGCACCGGGGAGCTGTTTTTT. Residues: CATLNRGGTGELFF.

The rearrangement links TRBV6-1 to TRBJ1-5; the D is unclear. The CDR3 contains 14 residues. CDR1 is MNHNS and CDR2 is SASEGT in the germline V gene. Trimming removed 1 base from V and 5 bases from J, with 9 bases in between. The CDR3 DNA reads TGTGCCAGCAGTGAAGTCATGTGGGATCAGCCCCAGCATTTT. Residues: CASSEVMWDQPQHF.

The genes are TRBV7-8 and TRBJ1-1, with D hard to call. The V gene lost 1 base and the J gene lost 0 bases, with 6 bases spanning the gap. The length of the CDR3 is 14 residues. Per the germline V gene, CDR1 is SGHVS and CDR2 is FQNEAQ. In nucleotides, the CDR3 is TGTGCCAGCAGCTTAGTAGTTCTGAACACTGAAGCTTTCTTT. Translated: CASSLVVLNTEAFF.

The chain recombines TRBV5-8 with TRBJ2-7, with 10 bases that match TRBD1. The CDR3 sequence is 15 residues long. V shed 4 bases and J 5 bases; nucleotides not matched to a gene: 9. Germline CDR1 reads SGHTS; CDR2 reads YDEGEE. In nucleotides, the CDR3 is TGTGCCAGCAGCCCCTCCGGGACAGGGGAGCACGAGCAGTACTTC. Its protein product is CASSPSGTGEHEQYF.

The rearrangement uses TRBV5-1 and TRBJ2-1, with D perhaps TRBD1 (5 bases). Germline CDR1 reads SGHRS; CDR2 reads YFSETQ. This CDR3 has 12 residues. Trimming cost V 4 bases and J 7 bases, with 9 bases left between them. As DNA, the CDR3 is TGCGCCAGCAGCATAGGGGCTAATGAGCAGTTCTTC. Translation gives CASSIGANEQFF.

This chain connects TRBV4-1 to TRBJ1-1; D is unresolved. V lost 2 bases, J lost 1 base, and 8 bases lay in between. Germline CDR1 MGHRA, CDR2 YSYEKL. The CDR3 is 14 amino acids. The CDR3 here is CASSQLFRNTEAFF. The CDR3, as DNA: TGCGCCAGCAGCCAATTGTTTAGGAACACTGAAGCTTTCTTT.

This sequence joins TRBV7-3 and TRBJ2-3; TRBD1 is a possible D gene (5 bases). The germline gives CDR1 SGHTA, CDR2 FQGTGA. V shed 5 bases and J shed 0 bases, with 15 bases lying between them. There are 16 residues in the CDR3. The CDR3 DNA reads as TGTGCCAGCAGCGGATCTAGGGGTGCTAGCACAGATACGCAGTATTTT. Its protein product is CASSGSRGASTDTQYF.

This clone was recorded only once. The same CDR3 arises from other DNA sequences in this sample as well. V usage is TRBV9 and J usage is TRBJ2-3, with unresolved D. V was cut by 0 bases and J by 3 bases, with 2 bases left in between. CDR3 length equals 12 residues. CDR1 is SGDLS and CDR2 is YYNGEE in the germline V gene. DNA for the CDR3: TGTGCCAGCAGCGTAGGAACAGATACGCAGTATTTT. Translation gives CASSVGTDTQYF. Full variable domain (rest looked up from reference TRBV9 and TRBJ2-3): DSGVTQTPKHLITATGQRVTLRCSPRSGDLSVYWYQQSLDQGLQFLIQYYNGEERAKGNILERFSAQQFPDLHSELNLSSLELGDSALYFCASSVGTDTQYFGPGTRLTVL.

CDR3 sequence: CASSGVTPPDTQYF. The CDR3 DNA is TGTGCCAGTAGCGGCGTAACTCCCCCAGATACGCAGTATTTT. This chain joins TRBV19 and TRBJ2-3; D not resolved. V shed 6 bases and J shed 4 bases, with 14 bases lying between them. The CDR3 covers 14 residues. Germline CDR1 is LNHDA and CDR2 is SQIVND (reference sequence).

This chain links TRBV11-2 with TRBJ2-7; 7 nucleotides align to TRBD1. CDR1 SGHAT and CDR2 FQNNGV come from the germline V gene. The CDR3 has 17 amino acids. With V trimmed by 1 base and J by 10 bases, 19 bases remained unmatched. The CDR3 DNA reads as TGTGCCAGCAGCTTAGGGCCTGGGACAGCCCGGTCGGTAGAACAGTACTTC. This codes for CASSLGPGTARSVEQYF.

The chain links TRBV25-1 to TRBJ2-5; maybe TRBD2 (5 bases). The CDR3 is made up of 12 amino acids. Germline loops: CDR1 MGHDK, CDR2 SYGVNS. The V and J ends lost 8 bases and 4 bases respectively, with 11 bases between them. The CDR3 DNA follows: TGTGCCAGCTCGTTTGGGAGAGAGACCCAGTACTTC. Translated, it gives CASSFGRETQYF.

The chain combines TRBV5-1 with TRBJ1-3, with 9 positions matching TRBD1. The CDR3 has 15 amino acids. Germline CDR1 reads SGHRS; CDR2 reads YFSETQ. V trimming: 7 bases; J trimming: 11 bases; junction bases outside the gene matches: 16. The CDR3 DNA follows: TGCGCCAGCGGATTGGAGGGGACAGGGCCACGTCCCATATATTTT. Amino acids: CASGLEGTGPRPIYF.